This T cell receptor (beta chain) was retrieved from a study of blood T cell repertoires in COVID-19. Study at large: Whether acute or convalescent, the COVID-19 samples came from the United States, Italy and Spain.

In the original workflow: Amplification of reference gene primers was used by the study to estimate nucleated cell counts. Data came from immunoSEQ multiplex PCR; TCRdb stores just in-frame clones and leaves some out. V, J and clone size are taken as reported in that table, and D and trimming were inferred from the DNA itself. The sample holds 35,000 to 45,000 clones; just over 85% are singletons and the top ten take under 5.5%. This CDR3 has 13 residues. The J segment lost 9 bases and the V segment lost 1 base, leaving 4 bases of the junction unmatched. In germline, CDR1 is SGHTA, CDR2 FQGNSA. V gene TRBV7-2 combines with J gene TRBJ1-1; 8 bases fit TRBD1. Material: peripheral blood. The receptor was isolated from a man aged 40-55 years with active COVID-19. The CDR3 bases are TGTGCCAGCAGCTTAGTTTGGGACAGGCAAGCTTTCTTT. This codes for CASSLVWDRQAFF.